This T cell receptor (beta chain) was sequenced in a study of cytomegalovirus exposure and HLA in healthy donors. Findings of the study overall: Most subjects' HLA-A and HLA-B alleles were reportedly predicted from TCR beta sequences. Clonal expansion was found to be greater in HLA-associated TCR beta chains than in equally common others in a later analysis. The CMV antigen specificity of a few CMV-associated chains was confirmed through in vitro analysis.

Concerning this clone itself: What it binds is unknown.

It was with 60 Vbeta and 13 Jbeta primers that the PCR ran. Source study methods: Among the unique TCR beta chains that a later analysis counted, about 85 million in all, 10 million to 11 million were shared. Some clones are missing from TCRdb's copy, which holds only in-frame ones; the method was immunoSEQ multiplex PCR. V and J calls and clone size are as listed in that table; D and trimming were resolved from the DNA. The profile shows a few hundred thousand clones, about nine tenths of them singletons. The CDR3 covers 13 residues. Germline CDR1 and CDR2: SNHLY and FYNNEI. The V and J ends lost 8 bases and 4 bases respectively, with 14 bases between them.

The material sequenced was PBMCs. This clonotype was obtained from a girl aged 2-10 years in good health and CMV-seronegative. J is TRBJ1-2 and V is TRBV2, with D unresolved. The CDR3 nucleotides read TGTGCCAGCCTAGAAGCCGGTGGCTATGGCTACACCTTC. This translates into CASLEAGGYGYTF.